Listed below are T cell receptor beta chains from one sample, sequenced in a study of human T cells and chemical hapten exposure. TCRdb recomputed calls from the RACE reads with MiXCR, one row per CDR3 protein. The sample contains about 120,000 distinct CDR3 sequences, roughly 12% of which appear only once. Specimen: whole blood, collected in connection with sensitization to the hapten diphenylcyclopropenone (DPC). These receptor sequences come from a woman younger than 30 with alopecia areata. Some clones in this sample may be carry-over from other donors' samples. Both conserved end residues are part of each CDR3. D genes are given only for firm matches. Some rows mark clone size as missing; the rest say once, few, many or name a class of expanded clone.

j_call clone_size v_call d_call cdr3_nt cdr3_aa
TRBJ1-1 NA TRBV18 TRBD1 TGTGCCAGCTCAGAGTGGACAGGGGGCGGCCACACTGAAGCTTTCTTT CASSEWTGGGHTEAFF
TRBJ1-1 NA TRBV20-1 NA TGCAGTGCCCCCCCGTCCGTGAACACTGAAGCTTTCTTT CSAPPSVNTEAFF
TRBJ1-1 NA TRBV29-1 TRBD1 TGCAGCGTTGACAGCAGGGACAGGACTTACACTGAAGCTTTCTTT CSVDSRDRTYTEAFF
TRBJ2-1 few TRBV4-2 TRBD1 TGTGCCAGCAGCCAATCGACAGGGGGTATCGATGAGCAGTTCTTC CASSQSTGGIDEQFF
TRBJ2-3 few TRBV28 TRBD1 TGTGCCAGCAGTCGGACAGGGTTCGGCACAGATACGCAGTATTTT CASSRTGFGTDTQYF
TRBJ2-1 medium-sized TRBV29-1 NA TGCAGCGTTATCCCCTGGACTGGGGGCAATGAGCAGTTCTTC CSVIPWTGGNEQFF
TRBJ1-2 many TRBV4-3 NA TGCGCCAGCAGCCAAGAGAAGGAGGAGTTCTATGGCTACACCTTC CASSQEKEEFYGYTF
TRBJ1-4 NA TRBV15 TRBD1 TGTGCCACCAGCATTGACAGGGTTCTAGGTGAAAAACTGTTTTTT CATSIDRVLGEKLFF
TRBJ1-2 many TRBV9 NA TGTGCCAGCAGCGAGACATCTTTTGGGACCCATGATGGCTACACCTTC CASSETSFGTHDGYTF
TRBJ1-2 NA TRBV4-3 NA TGCGCCAGCAGCCAAGAGGATAAGATCTATGGCTACACCTTC CASSQEDKIYGYTF
TRBJ2-1 few TRBV11-2 NA TGTGCCAGCAGCCAGCCGTCCATCGTGGGGGAGCAGTTCTTC CASSQPSIVGEQFF
TRBJ1-3 NA TRBV29-1 NA NA CSVGEGSSVYF
TRBJ2-6 many TRBV6-5 NA TGTGCCAGCAGTCAGATCTCTGGGGCCAACGTCCTGACTTTC CASSQISGANVLTF
TRBJ2-1 NA TRBV20-1 NA TGCAGTGCTAGTGATATGGGCAATGAGCAGTTCTTC CSASDMGNEQFF
TRBJ1-6 few TRBV27 NA TGTGCCAGCAGTTTTCAGGGTAGGGCCTATAATTCACCCCTCCACTTT CASSFQGRAYNSPLHF
TRBJ1-3 NA TRBV9 NA TGTGCCAGCAGCGCGATTGTCTCTGGAAACACCATATATTTT CASSAIVSGNTIYF
TRBJ2-7 many TRBV12-3/TRBV12-4 NA TGTGCCAGCAGTCCTCCGGGCCAGAACTATTACGAGCAGTACTTC CASSPPGQNYYEQYF
TRBJ2-7 few TRBV13 TRBD1 TGTGCCAGCAGCTTAAGGACAGGGAAAGTCTACGAGCAGTACTTC CASSLRTGKVYEQYF
TRBJ2-7 NA TRBV20-1 NA TGCAGTGCTAGAGCGGCCCTCCCGAACAGAGCCTACGAGCAGTACTTC CSARAALPNRAYEQYF
TRBJ2-1 few TRBV7-9 TRBD1 TGTGCCAGCAGCTTAGGGGGACAGGGTCGAAATGAGCAGTTCTTC CASSLGGQGRNEQFF
TRBJ2-6 few TRBV5-6 TRBD1 TGTGCCAGCAGCTTGCTGACAGGGGGGTCCGGGGCCAACGTCCTGACTTTC CASSLLTGGSGANVLTF
TRBJ2-5 many TRBV6-2/TRBV6-3 NA TGTGCCAGCACCGCGACCTTGGACCACCCGGTCCACCAGACCCAGTACTTC CASTATLDHPVHQTQYF